The 6 T cell receptor beta chains below come from one sample, sequenced in a study of T cell repertoires in cytomegalovirus infection. Using its own MiXCR run on the reads, TCRdb lists one record per CDR3 protein. The table lists 650,000 to 850,000 distinct CDR3 sequences, about 29% of them singletons. These receptors' targets are unknown. Sequencing was performed on cultured CD8+ T cells from PBMCs, taken from culture after CMV antigen stimulation. The origin of the receptors is a human donor in good health (CMV status not recorded). Some clones in this sample may be carry-over from other donors' samples.

In this sample, this clonotype turned up many times. This chain connects TRBV7-9 to TRBJ1-3, with TRBD1 as a possible D gene (5 bases). Trimming left V 5 bases short and J 3 bases short, with 14 bases between. CDR3 length: 15 amino acids. The germline V gene encodes CDR1 SEHNR and CDR2 FQNEAQ (reference sequence). The CDR3 region has the DNA TGTGCCAGCAGCCCCGGGACCGAATATGGAAACACCATATATTTT. Translation gives CASSPGTEYGNTIYF.

V is TRBV6-4 and J is TRBJ2-4, with 7 bases fitting TRBD1. The germline gives CDR1 MRHNA, CDR2 SNTAGT. The V and J ends lost 4 bases and 8 bases, in that order; junction bases with no gene match: 8. The CDR3 spans 14 residues. The CDR3 sequence is CASSATGSADIQYF. The CDR3 DNA reads as TGTGCCAGCAGTGCGACAGGGTCGGCAGACATTCAGTACTTC.

In this sample, this clonotype turned up many times. The rearrangement uses TRBV24-1 and TRBJ2-2; possible D gene TRBD2, 6 bases. The V and J ends lost 4 bases and 7 bases respectively, with 6 bases between them. Germline assignment: CDR1 KGHDR and CDR2 SFDVKD. There are 12 residues in the CDR3. DNA of the CDR3: TGTGCCACCAGTGAGCGGGACGGGGAGCTGTTTTTT. This encodes CATSERDGELFF.

V usage is TRBV19 and J usage is TRBJ1-1; D remains ambiguous. The V end lost 3 bases, the J end lost 9 bases, and 14 bases lay between the germline ends. The germline gives CDR1 LNHDA, CDR2 SQIVND (reference sequence). This CDR3 is built from 13 residues. CDR3 sequence (DNA): TGTGCCAGTAGTATGGCCTACCCCAATCAAGCTTTCTTT. This codes for CASSMAYPNQAFF.

Written as DNA, the CDR3 is TGTGCCAGCACCGTTTTAGGGGGGCCTCCGGACGAGCAGTACGTC. Translated, it gives CASTVLGGPPDEQYV. The chain recombines TRBV5-4 with TRBJ2-7, with D perhaps matching TRBD1 or TRBD2 (6 bases each). V lost 6 bases, J lost 5 bases, and 21 bases lay in between. Germline V gene lookup returns CDR1 SGHNT and CDR2 YYREEE (reference sequence). The CDR3 consists of 15 residues.

Worth noting for this clonotype: A much bigger clone sits one base away, suggesting this may be a read error. The chain joins TRBV7-9 to TRBJ2-7; D is unresolved. V shed 7 bases and J shed 3 bases, with 7 bases lying between them. The CDR3 runs 11 residues. Germline assignment: CDR1 SEHNR and CDR2 FQNEAQ (reference sequence). The CDR3 reads CASTHGYEQYF. In nucleotides, the CDR3 is TGTGCCAGCACCCACGGCTACGAGCAGTACTTC. Complete variable domain (other parts from reference TRBV7-9 and TRBJ2-7): DTGVSQNPRHKITKRGQNVTFRCDPISEHNRLYWYRQTLGQGPEFLTYFQNEAQLEKSRLLSDRFSAERPKGSFSTLEIQRTEQGDSAMYLCASTHGYEQYFGPGTRLTVT.